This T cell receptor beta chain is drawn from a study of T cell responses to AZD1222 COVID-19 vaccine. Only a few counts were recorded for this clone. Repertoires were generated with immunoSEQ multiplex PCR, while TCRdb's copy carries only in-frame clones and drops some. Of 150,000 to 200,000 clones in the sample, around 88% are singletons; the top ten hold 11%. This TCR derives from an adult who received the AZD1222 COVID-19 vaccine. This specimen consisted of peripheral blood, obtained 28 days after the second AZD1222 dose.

CDR3 in DNA: TGTGCCAGTAGTTTCGACAGGGGGCGGAGTGCTTTCTTT. Translation gives CASSFDRGRSAFF. The chain carries TRBV19 and TRBJ1-1, with 10 bases matching TRBD1. Looked up from germline, CDR1 is LNHDA and CDR2 is SQIVND (reference sequence). CDR3 size: 13 residues. J was trimmed by 11 bases and V by 5 bases; bases with no gene match: 8.